This TCR beta chain is from a study of cytomegalovirus exposure and HLA in healthy donors. The germline V and J ends were trimmed by 5 bases and 4 bases, with 14 bases remaining between them. This CDR3 is built from 14 residues. CDR1 and CDR2 from the germline V gene are MNHEY and SVGAGI. PCR amplification relied on 60 Vbeta primers (plus 13 Jbeta primers). The assay was immunoSEQ multiplex PCR, and TCRdb's table has in-frame clones only and misses some. This table has 150,000 to 200,000 clones, 78% appearing once. Material: PBMCs. This TCR was recovered from a woman in her 30s in good health and CMV-seropositive. The rearrangement uses TRBV6-5 and TRBJ1-2; perhaps TRBD1 as D (5 bases). CDR3 amino acids: CASSRDRKLYGYTF. CDR3 bases: TGTGCCAGCAGTAGAGACAGAAAACTCTATGGCTACACCTTC.